The source of this TCR beta chain is a study of shared clonotypes between healthy human individuals. Study-level points and caveats: Naive subsets usually exceeded memory subsets in estimated richness. Shared across a few donors were 5% to 6% of the naive CD4 clonotypes.

Between the trimmed V and J ends, which lost 3 bases and 0 bases, there was a span of 9 bases. Germline-derived CDR1 and CDR2 are LNHDA and SQIVND (reference sequence). The CDR3 sequence is 15 residues long. As concerns this clone: Its matching antigen is unknown.

The protocol was immunoSEQ multiplex PCR, while the TCRdb copy is restricted to in-frame clones and leaves out a portion. The sample contains some 1,100,000 clones, around 78% of which appear only once. The sequence was obtained from a young man in good health. Some clones in this sample may be carry-over from other donors' samples. The sample was memory CD4+ T cells from PBMCs. Subset described: CD45RA-negative fraction. This chain uses TRBV19 with TRBJ1-3; D not resolved. The CDR3 protein is CASSIFSISGNTIYF. The CDR3 DNA sequence: TGTGCCAGTAGTATCTTCTCCATCTCTGGAAACACCATATATTTT.